This is a list of T cell receptor beta chains from one sample in a study of blood T cells in healthy people across ages. From the 5' RACE reads, TCRdb called clonotypes with MiXCR, one entry per CDR3 protein. The profile shows 1.5 million to 2 million distinct CDR3 sequences, approximately 30% of them singletons. What was sequenced was blood. These receptors were taken from a woman in her twenties or thirties in good health. CDR3s include the opening cysteine and the closing phenylalanine or tryptophan.

CDR3aa: CASSFVGSRQETQYF
j_gene: TRBJ2-5
v_gene: TRBV5-1

CDR3aa: CASEKWPGYTF
j_gene: TRBJ1-2
v_gene: TRBV11-2

CDR3aa: CASSLVWGDTQYF
j_gene: TRBJ2-3
v_gene: TRBV7-2

CDR3aa: CASSFISLGTSGGYEQYF
j_gene: -
v_gene: TRBV5-1

CDR3aa: CASSRRSGAADTQYF
j_gene: TRBJ2-3
v_gene: TRBV7-2

CDR3aa: CAISSTSGNEQFF
j_gene: TRBJ2-1
v_gene: TRBV10-3

CDR3aa: CSVVRVEGNSYEQYF
j_gene: TRBJ2-7
v_gene: TRBV29-1

CDR3aa: CAISGQGAYNEQFF
j_gene: TRBJ2-1
v_gene: TRBV10-3

CDR3aa: CSANLGSGRAGDTQYF
j_gene: TRBJ2-3
v_gene: TRBV20-1

CDR3aa: CASSTPGSSYEQYF
j_gene: TRBJ2-7
v_gene: TRBV7-2

CDR3aa: CASSLGVQGGEKLFF
j_gene: TRBJ1-4
v_gene: TRBV12-3/TRBV12-4

CDR3aa: CSVPGAGNYGYTF
j_gene: TRBJ1-2
v_gene: TRBV29-1

CDR3aa: CARSPTSGQETQYF
j_gene: -
v_gene: TRBV5-5

CDR3aa: CASSQEMRYEQYF
j_gene: TRBJ2-7
v_gene: TRBV4-3

CDR3aa: CASSSTTSGTIGEQFF
j_gene: TRBJ2-1
v_gene: TRBV7-6

CDR3aa: CTSSEPGLPTYEQYF
j_gene: TRBJ2-7
v_gene: TRBV2

CDR3aa: CSVRGGTSGVEGQFF
j_gene: TRBJ2-1
v_gene: TRBV29-1

CDR3aa: CASSYLDRDRNEQYF
j_gene: TRBJ2-7
v_gene: TRBV11-1

CDR3aa: CSVEEGQGGYGYTF
j_gene: TRBJ1-2
v_gene: TRBV29-1

CDR3aa: CASSKRTAGYGETAFF
j_gene: TRBJ1-1
v_gene: TRBV5-1

CDR3aa: CASLETSSETQYF
j_gene: TRBJ2-5
v_gene: TRBV2

CDR3aa: CAISATSIDTQYF
j_gene: TRBJ2-3
v_gene: TRBV10-3

CDR3aa: CSADATNEKLFF
j_gene: TRBJ1-4
v_gene: TRBV20-1

CDR3aa: CASSPSGGAGETQFF
j_gene: TRBJ2-1
v_gene: TRBV7-3

CDR3aa: CASSPSPARRDTQYF
j_gene: TRBJ2-3
v_gene: TRBV7-2

CDR3aa: CASTFSGRPETQYF
j_gene: TRBJ2-5
v_gene: TRBV5-5

CDR3aa: CASSHPQQGHYGYTF
j_gene: TRBJ1-2
v_gene: TRBV4-1

CDR3aa: CASSEGRGYTF
j_gene: TRBJ1-2
v_gene: TRBV6-4

CDR3aa: CASSQDIWTQKKRSAGYGYTF
j_gene: TRBJ1-2
v_gene: TRBV3-1

CDR3aa: CASSIGRAGGDNEQFF
j_gene: TRBJ2-1
v_gene: TRBV7-2

CDR3aa: CASSLEIGGELFF
j_gene: TRBJ2-2
v_gene: TRBV7-6

CDR3aa: CASSLPGGVEAFF
j_gene: TRBJ1-1
v_gene: TRBV7-9

CDR3aa: CSSSPSGTWPQPQHF
j_gene: TRBJ1-5
v_gene: TRBV12-3/TRBV12-4

CDR3aa: CASKSEETQYF
j_gene: TRBJ2-5
v_gene: TRBV2

CDR3aa: CSARVPSGSYEQYF
j_gene: TRBJ2-7
v_gene: TRBV20-1

CDR3aa: CSVVRETNEKLFF
j_gene: TRBJ1-4
v_gene: TRBV29-1

CDR3aa: CASGLGRPSDPSGANVLTF
j_gene: TRBJ2-6
v_gene: TRBV12-5

CDR3aa: CASSTRDRPDYGYTF
j_gene: TRBJ1-2
v_gene: TRBV7-9

CDR3aa: CATSPTPGSYEQYF
j_gene: TRBJ2-7
v_gene: TRBV15

CDR3aa: CASSPTGLRDTQYF
j_gene: TRBJ2-3
v_gene: TRBV7-2